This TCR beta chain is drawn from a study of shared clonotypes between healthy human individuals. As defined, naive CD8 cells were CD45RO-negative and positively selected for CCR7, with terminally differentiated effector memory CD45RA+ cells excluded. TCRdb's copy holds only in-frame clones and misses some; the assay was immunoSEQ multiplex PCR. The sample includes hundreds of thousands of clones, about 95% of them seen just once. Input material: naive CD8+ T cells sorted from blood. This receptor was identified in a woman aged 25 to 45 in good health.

CDR3 DNA sequence: TGTGCCAGCGAGCCCCCAGACGGATCCTACACCGGGGAGCTGTTTTTT. Translated: CASEPPDGSYTGELFF. The chain couples TRBV28 to TRBJ2-2; D uncertain. The germline V gene has CDR1 MDHEN and CDR2 SYDVKM. The CDR3 contains 16 residues. V shed 8 bases and J shed 3 bases, with 19 bases lying between them.